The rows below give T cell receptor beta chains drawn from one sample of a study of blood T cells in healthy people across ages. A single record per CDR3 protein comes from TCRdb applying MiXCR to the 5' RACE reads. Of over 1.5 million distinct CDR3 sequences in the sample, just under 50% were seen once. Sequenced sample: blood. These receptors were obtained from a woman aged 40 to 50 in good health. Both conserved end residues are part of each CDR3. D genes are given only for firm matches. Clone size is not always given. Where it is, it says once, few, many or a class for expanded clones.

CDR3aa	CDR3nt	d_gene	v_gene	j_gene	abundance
CASSYSIGQETQYF	TGTGCCAGCAGTTACTCCATAGGCCAAGAGACCCAGTACTTC	NA	TRBV6-2/TRBV6-3	TRBJ2-5	few
CSVAGTTEEQFF	TGCAGCGTTGCTGGGACGACCGAGGAGCAGTTCTTC	NA	TRBV29-1	TRBJ2-1	few
CASMGTRSDTQYF	TGTGCCAGCATGGGAACTAGATCAGATACGCAGTATTTT	NA	TRBV9	TRBJ2-3	few
CSVEDRKRGTDTQYF	TGCAGCGTTGAAGATCGCAAGCGCGGGACAGATACGCAGTATTTT	NA	TRBV29-1	TRBJ2-3	few
CASSFPPFTSGSLQETQYF	TGTGCCAGCAGTTTTCCCCCCTTTACTAGCGGGTCCCTTCAAGAGACCCAGTACTTC	TRBD2	TRBV28	TRBJ2-5	NA
CASSSSGLYNSPLHF	TGTGCCAGCAGTTCCAGCGGGCTATATAATTCACCCCTCCACTTT	NA	TRBV6-5	TRBJ1-6	NA
CASSQVPGQGEGTDTQYF	TGCGCCAGCAGCCAGGTCCCGGGACAGGGGGAGGGCACAGATACGCAGTATTTT	TRBD1	TRBV4-1	TRBJ2-3	once
CASSKLPGTTKEQYF	TGTGCCAGCTCAAAACTCCCGGGGACTACGAAAGAGCAGTACTTC	NA	TRBV21-1	TRBJ2-7	few
CASSPTTGATGYTF	TGTGCCAGCAGCCCAACGACAGGGGCCACTGGCTACACCTTC	TRBD1	TRBV7-9	TRBJ1-2	NA
CASSVGETAYEQYF	TGTGCCAGCAGCGTGGGGGAGACAGCCTACGAGCAGTACTTC	NA	TRBV7-6	TRBJ2-7	NA
CASSFGVRTDTQYF	TGTGCCAGCAGCTTTGGGGTCCGCACAGATACGCAGTATTTT	NA	TRBV7-2	TRBJ2-3	few
CASTLGTGYGYTF	TGTGCCAGCACTCTTGGGACAGGATATGGCTACACCTTC	TRBD1	TRBV28	TRBJ1-2	NA
CSARAGPPHYGYTF	TGCAGTGCTAGGGCCGGTCCACCTCATTATGGCTACACCTTC	NA	TRBV20-1	TRBJ1-2	few
CASSLEGHARDEQYF	TGTGCCAGCAGCTTGGAGGGACACGCAAGGGATGAGCAGTACTTC	NA	TRBV5-5	TRBJ2-5	NA
CSAELLSGASQETQYF	TGCAGTGCTGAACTTCTAAGCGGGGCCAGTCAAGAGACCCAGTACTTC	TRBD2	TRBV20-1	TRBJ2-5	NA
CASARRTYEQYF	TGTGCCAGCGCTCGGCGAACCTACGAGCAGTACTTC	NA	TRBV28	TRBJ2-7	NA
CASSPPTVLHEQFF	TGTGCCAGCAGTCCTCCTACAGTTCTCCATGAGCAGTTCTTC	NA	TRBV27	TRBJ2-1	NA
CVSSSARGTPYEQYF	TGTGTCAGCAGTAGTGCCAGGGGGACTCCCTACGAGCAGTACTTC	NA	TRBV6-5	TRBJ2-7	NA
CASSLDPRPSYEKYF	TGTGCCAGCAGCTTAGACCCGCGGCCCTCCTACGAGAAGTACTTC	NA	TRBV7-2	TRBJ2-7	NA
CASSYLDRGRTEAFF	TGTGCCAGCAGTTACCTGGACAGGGGGCGGACTGAAGCTTTCTTT	TRBD1	TRBV27	TRBJ1-1	NA
CASSLGPAPTDTQYF	TGTGCCAGCAGCTTAGGGCCAGCACCCACAGATACGCAGTATTTT	NA	TRBV7-2	TRBJ2-3	many
CASSSLWCSYNEQFF	TGCGCCAGCAGCTCCCTTTGGTGCTCCTACAATGAGCAGTTCTTC	NA	TRBV5-1	TRBJ2-1	once
CASSLATGTYNEQFF	TGCGCCAGCAGCTTGGCGACTGGAACCTACAATGAGCAGTTCTTC	NA	TRBV5-1	TRBJ2-1	NA
CASSDQPPTSGGETQYF	TGTGCCAGCAGTGACCAGCCTCCAACTAGCGGGGGGGAGACCCAGTACTTC	TRBD2	TRBV6-1	TRBJ2-5	few
CSATKNIQYF	TGCAGTGCTACCAAAAACATTCAGTACTTC	NA	TRBV20-1	TRBJ2-4	few
CASSLVVLRSTDTQYF	TGCGCCAGCAGCTTGGTTGTCCTTAGGAGCACAGATACGCAGTATTTT	NA	TRBV5-1	TRBJ2-3	NA
CASSYSPGGTYNEQFF	TGTGCCAGCAGTTACTCGCCTGGGGGAACCTACAATGAGCAGTTCTTC	NA	TRBV6-5	TRBJ2-1	NA
CASSLLRDLSTGELFF	TGTGCCAGCAGCCTCCTACGGGACCTGAGCACCGGGGAGCTGTTTTTT	NA	TRBV4-2	TRBJ2-2	NA
CASSPVAGAVTDTQYF	TGTGCCAGCAGCCCCGTCGCGGGGGCGGTCACAGATACGCAGTATTTT	NA	TRBV5-5	TRBJ2-3	NA
CASSLALRQETQYF	TGTGCCAGCAGCTTAGCTCTACGGCAAGAGACCCAGTACTTC	NA	TRBV5-1	TRBJ2-5	many
CASRGSLGTSGDQETQYF	TGTGCCAGCAGAGGCTCGTTAGGGACTAGCGGGGATCAAGAGACCCAGTACTTC	TRBD2	TRBV28	TRBJ2-5	NA
CANATSGETSTDTQYF	TGTGCCAACGCGACTAGCGGGGAGACTAGCACAGATACGCAGTATTTT	TRBD2	TRBV2	TRBJ2-3	NA
CAISDRAYEQYF	TGTGCCATCAGTGACCGCGCCTACGAGCAGTACTTC	NA	TRBV10-3	TRBJ2-7	few
CASSLYVAETQYF	TGTGCCAGCAGCTTATACGTGGCGGAGACCCAGTACTTC	NA	TRBV7-6	TRBJ2-5	NA
CATRVTLLEQPQHF	TGTGCCACCAGAGTTACCCTCTTGGAGCAGCCCCAGCATTTT	NA	TRBV24-1	TRBJ1-5	NA
CASSRSASGAPQETQYF	TGCGCCAGCAGTAGGTCGGCCAGCGGGGCACCTCAAGAGACCCAGTACTTC	TRBD2	TRBV5-1	TRBJ2-5	NA
CASIPEAFF	TGTGCCAGCATTCCTGAAGCTTTCTTT	NA	TRBV28	TRBJ1-1	once
CSARGSGGSAGYTF	TGCAGTGCTAGAGGGTCAGGGGGGAGCGCTGGCTACACCTTC	TRBD1	TRBV20-1	TRBJ1-2	NA
CASSLYRGGETQYF	TGTGCCAGCAGCTTGTACAGGGGAGGAGAGACCCAGTACTTC	NA	TRBV27	TRBJ2-5	many
CASSWGGTGYTF	TGTGCCAGCAGCTGGGGGGGAACTGGCTACACCTTC	NA	TRBV5-4	TRBJ1-2	NA
CASRAPQGAGEQFF	TGTGCCAGCAGAGCTCCCCAGGGGGCGGGTGAGCAGTTCTTC	TRBD1	TRBV6-5	TRBJ2-1	NA
CASSVTGAFYNEQFF	TGTGCCAGCAGCGTAACCGGGGCGTTCTACAATGAGCAGTTCTTC	NA	TRBV9	TRBJ2-1	NA
CATGTGPQETQYF	TGTGCCACCGGGACCGGCCCGCAAGAGACCCAGTACTTC	NA	TRBV10-3	TRBJ2-5	NA
CASGDGYEQYF	TGTGCCAGCGGGGACGGCTACGAGCAGTACTTC	NA	TRBV6-2/TRBV6-3	TRBJ2-7	NA
CSAHPRGRASYEQYF	TGCAGTGCGCATCCTCGGGGGAGGGCATCCTACGAGCAGTACTTC	TRBD2	TRBV20-1	TRBJ2-7	NA
CASISGIFSSYEQYF	TGCGCCAGCATCTCGGGGATCTTTAGCTCCTACGAGCAGTACTTC	NA	TRBV5-1	TRBJ2-7	NA
CASSGGASYRQETQYF	TGTGCCAGCAGTGGAGGGGCCAGTTACCGTCAAGAGACCCAGTACTTC	NA	TRBV12-3/TRBV12-4	TRBJ2-5	NA
CSAIIPGAPEETQYF	TGCAGTGCTATCATTCCCGGGGCCCCCGAAGAGACCCAGTACTTC	NA	TRBV20-1	TRBJ2-5	few
CSVYLYPGTGGSYEQYF	TGCAGCGTATACCTATACCCCGGGACAGGGGGCTCCTACGAGCAGTACTTC	TRBD1	TRBV29-1	TRBJ2-7	few
CASSQVKGGVNEQYF	TGTGCCAGCAGCCAAGTAAAGGGAGGAGTCAACGAGCAGTACTTC	NA	TRBV4-2	TRBJ2-7	NA